This TCR beta chain was found in a study of cytomegalovirus exposure and HLA in healthy donors. Regarding the study as a whole: Within a later analysis, the majority of CMV-associated TCR beta chains appeared HLA-restricted. About 87% or about 30% of the time was how often most TCR beta V segments were productive, according to an earlier analysis.

The PCR contained 60 Vbeta and 13 Jbeta primers. TCRdb's copy holds only in-frame clones and misses some; the assay was immunoSEQ multiplex PCR. Of 120,000 to 150,000 clones in the sample, 76% were seen once. A remark on this clone: No antigen is known for it.

The CDR3 has 14 residues. Trimming removed 2 bases from V and 5 bases from J, with 15 bases in between. Germline V lookup: CDR1 GTSNPN, CDR2 SVGIG (reference sequence). Sampled while nominally healthy, donors likely had unrecorded immune exposures. Sequencing was done on a sample of PBMCs. The sequence was obtained from a woman in her thirties or forties in good health and CMV-seronegative. The chain uses TRBV30 and TRBJ1-2; D unclear. The CDR3 protein is CAWSSGVGRYGYTF. CDR3 DNA: TGTGCCTGGAGTTCCGGGGTAGGGCGGTATGGCTACACCTTC.